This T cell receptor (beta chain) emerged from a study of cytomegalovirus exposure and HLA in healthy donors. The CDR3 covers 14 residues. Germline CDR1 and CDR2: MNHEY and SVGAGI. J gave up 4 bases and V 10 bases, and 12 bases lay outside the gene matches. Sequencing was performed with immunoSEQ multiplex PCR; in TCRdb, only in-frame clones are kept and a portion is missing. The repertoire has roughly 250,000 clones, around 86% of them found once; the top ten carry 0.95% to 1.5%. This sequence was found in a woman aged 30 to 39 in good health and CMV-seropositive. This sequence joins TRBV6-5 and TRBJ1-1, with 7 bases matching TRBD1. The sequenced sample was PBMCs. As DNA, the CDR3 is TGTGCCACGGGGATAGGGGGCACGATCACTGAAGCTTTCTTT. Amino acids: CATGIGGTITEAFF.